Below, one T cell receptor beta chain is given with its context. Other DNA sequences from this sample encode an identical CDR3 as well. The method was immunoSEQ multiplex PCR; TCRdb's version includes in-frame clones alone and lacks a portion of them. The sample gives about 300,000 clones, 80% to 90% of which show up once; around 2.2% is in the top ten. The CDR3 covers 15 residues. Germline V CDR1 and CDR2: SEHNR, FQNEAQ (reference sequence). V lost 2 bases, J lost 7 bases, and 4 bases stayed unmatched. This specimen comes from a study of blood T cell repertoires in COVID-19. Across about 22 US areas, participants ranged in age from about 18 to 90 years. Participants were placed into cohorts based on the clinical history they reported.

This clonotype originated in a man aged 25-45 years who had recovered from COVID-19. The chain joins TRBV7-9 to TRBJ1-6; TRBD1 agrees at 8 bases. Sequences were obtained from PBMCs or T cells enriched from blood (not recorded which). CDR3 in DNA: TGTGCCAGCAGCTTACCTACAGGGGGGAATTCACCCCTCCACTTT. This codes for CASSLPTGGNSPLHF.